These T cell receptor beta chains were read from a single sample in a study of T cells in Graves' hyperthyroidism and ophthalmopathy. Via MiXCR, TCRdb re-called the multiplex PCR reads, giving one row per CDR3 protein. The data contain roughly 740,000 distinct CDR3 sequences, roughly 17% of them singletons. Sequencing was carried out using blood. These receptors were collected from a man in his late teens or twenties with Graves' hyperthyroidism. Each CDR3 is given with its conserved first and last residue. The D gene is left open where the match is weak. The listing skips clone size in some rows; elsewhere it reads once, few, many or a size class.

>many|TRBV5-1|-|TRBJ2-7
TGCGCCAGCAGCTTCCGACTGGGAAGTTCCTACGAGCAGTACTTC
CASSFRLGSSYEQYF
>many|TRBV6-5|-|TRBJ1-1
TGTGCCAGCAGTTACTCCCTGTTTCGGTCGAACACTGAAGCTTTCTTT
CASSYSLFRSNTEAFF
>-|TRBV7-2|TRBD2|TRBJ2-2
TGTGCCAGCAGCTCTCACGCCTTCCTAGCGGGGTACAACACCGGGGAGCTGTTTTTT
CASSSHAFLAGYNTGELFF
>few|TRBV5-1|-|TRBJ1-1
TGCGCCAGCAGCTTGGACGGGCGGAGCAACACTGAAGCTTTCTTT
CASSLDGRSNTEAFF
>many|TRBV7-3|TRBD1|TRBJ2-5
TGTGCCAGCAGCCCGACAGGGCAAGAGACCCAGTACTTC
CASSPTGQETQYF
>many|TRBV12-3/TRBV12-4|-|TRBJ2-1
TGTGCCAGCAGTTTAGGGCAGGGTGCCAACAATGAGCAGTTCTTC
CASSLGQGANNEQFF
>-|TRBV10-3|TRBD1|TRBJ2-6
TGTGCCATCGGCGGGACAGGGGGGAGCTCTGGGGCCAACGTCCTGACTTTC
CAIGGTGGSSGANVLTF
>many|TRBV6-1|-|TRBJ1-1
TGTGCCAGCAATGCTTGGGGGGGGAACACTGAAGCTTTCTTT
CASNAWGGNTEAFF
>-|TRBV29-1|TRBD2|TRBJ2-1
TGCAGCGCTCCCCGGGAGGGGAGCTACAATGAGCAGTTCTTC
CSAPREGSYNEQFF
>many|TRBV12-3/TRBV12-4|-|TRBJ1-1
TGTGCCAGCAGCCCCGCTGGGGACGGATTGAACACTGAAGCTTTCTTT
CASSPAGDGLNTEAFF
>many|TRBV27|TRBD1|TRBJ2-1
TGTGCCAGCAGCCGGACAGGAGGTGGAATACAGGGGTTCAATGAGCAGTTCTTC
CASSRTGGGIQGFNEQFF
>-|TRBV2|-|TRBJ2-3
TGTGCCAGCAGTAACAGGAACACAAATACGCAGTATTTT
CASSNRNTNTQYF
>once|TRBV19|-|TRBJ1-5
TGTGCCAGTAGTATAGGGGTCAAGACTGCCAATCAGCCCCAGCATTTT
CASSIGVKTANQPQHF
>-|TRBV20-1|-|TRBJ2-6
TGCAGTGCTAGAGGGGGAGGTGGGGCCAACGTCCTGACTTTC
CSARGGGGANVLTF
>few|TRBV30|-|TRBJ1-5
TGTGCCTGGAGTCAGAACGACGGAGCTCAGCCCCAGCATTTT
CAWSQNDGAQPQHF
>-|TRBV6-2/TRBV6-3|-|TRBJ1-1
TGTGCCAGCAGTTACCCAAAACCAAGACGACGTGGGACTGAAGCTTTCTTT
CASSYPKPRRRGTEAFF
>few|TRBV9|TRBD2|TRBJ2-2
TGTGCCAGCAGCGTTGGACTAGCCGGGGGCACCGGGGAGCTGTTTTTT
CASSVGLAGGTGELFF